These T cell receptor beta chains were read from a single sample in a study of CD8+CD57+ T cells in acquired aplastic anemia. MiXCR was run by TCRdb on the reads, yielding one entry per CDR3 protein. The sample includes under 500,000 distinct CDR3 sequences, under 40% of them seen just once. Sequencing was done on a sample of sorted CD4+, CD8+, or CD8+CD57+ T cells (not recorded which) from PBMCs. These receptors all come from a human donor with aplastic anemia. Both conserved end residues are trimmed from each CDR3. A D gene is named only where the DNA matches it firmly.

>TRBJ2-7|TRBD1|TRBV15
ATSTRQGTYEQY
>TRBJ1-1|TRBD1|TRBV2
ASSEALQGARTEAF
>TRBJ1-2|-|TRBV7-2
ASGDGYGYT
>TRBJ2-7|-|TRBV7-9
ASGISVDYEQY
>TRBJ1-2|-|TRBV24-1
ATSPRTVGYGYT
>TRBJ1-3|TRBD1|TRBV29-1
SVEVQGQGGGNTIY
>TRBJ1-2|-|TRBV7-9
ASSLPLRGNYGYT
>TRBJ1-5|TRBD1|TRBV10-3
AIRPGQGNQPQH
>TRBJ1-5|-|TRBV5-4
ASSRSYSNQPQH
>TRBJ1-2|-|TRBV3-1
ASSQVAVNYGYT
>TRBJ2-1|-|TRBV24-1
ATSDLQGSDPGEQF
>TRBJ2-3|TRBD2|TRBV9
ASSVGTSAFTDTQY
>TRBJ2-7|-|TRBV14
ASSQEQWGAYEQY
>TRBJ1-1|-|TRBV19
ASSPPRGGMSTEAF
>TRBJ2-1|TRBD2|TRBV20-1
SARDNAAGDEF
>TRBJ1-2|-|TRBV6-1
ASSLGLDYGYT
>TRBJ1-1|-|TRBV6-2/TRBV6-3
ASSYSGPFDTEAF
>TRBJ1-6|TRBD1|TRBV2
ADRLGTVFSPLH
>TRBJ1-2|-|TRBV7-9
ASSLWGTRNYGYT
>TRBJ2-1|-|TRBV2
ASRGHPVNNEQF
>TRBJ2-7|-|TRBV20-1
SAPLQGGNEQY
>TRBJ1-2|-|TRBV6-2/TRBV6-3
ASSRDGAVSYT
>TRBJ2-7|TRBD1|TRBV20-1
SAEDRRTYEQY
>TRBJ1-2|-|TRBV5-1
ASSLDRPYGYT
>TRBJ2-7|-|TRBV15
ATSRVGFGEQY
>TRBJ1-5|-|TRBV20-1
SAKGHISNQPQH
>TRBJ1-5|-|TRBV2
ASREGNQPQH
>TRBJ2-7|-|TRBV9
ASSFDRDSSYEQY
>TRBJ2-3|-|TRBV20-1
SAPWPGADTQY
>TRBJ2-7|-|TRBV7-2
ASSLVWEASYEQY
>TRBJ2-7|-|TRBV9
ASSVGEGGFYEQY
>TRBJ2-5|-|TRBV9
ASSVSPRETQY
>TRBJ1-1|-|TRBV7-9
ASSYGVGTEAF
>TRBJ1-2|-|TRBV6-2/TRBV6-3
ASRENANYGYT
>TRBJ2-7|TRBD1|TRBV7-3
ASSLMGQGIDEQY
>TRBJ1-5|-|TRBV6-5
ASSYSVGNQPQH
>TRBJ2-7|-|TRBV7-9
ASSPSRHEQY
>TRBJ2-7|-|TRBV24-1
ATSDPLGEQY
>TRBJ2-5|-|TRBV29-1
SLRVGVETQY
>TRBJ1-2|-|TRBV10-3
ASTKTDNYGYT
>TRBJ2-1|TRBD1|TRBV24-1
ATSDYQGDEQF
>TRBJ2-7|TRBD1|TRBV7-9
ASSPPPGQGHHEQY
>TRBJ2-7|TRBD1|TRBV15
ATSPGRDRGRKGSYEQY
>TRBJ2-5|-|TRBV4-1
ASSQEWEQTQY
>TRBJ1-1|-|TRBV7-6
ASSLGIVNTEAF
>TRBJ2-3|TRBD2|TRBV12-5
ASGSGLKSTDTQY
>TRBJ2-1|TRBD2|TRBV7-9
ASSSVWGGRVF
>TRBJ2-7|-|TRBV10-3
AISEARATNYEQY
>TRBJ1-5|TRBD1|TRBV20-1
SAKGGQGFNQPQH
>TRBJ1-4|-|TRBV20-1
SARGRGRVDEKLF
>TRBJ1-1|-|TRBV20-1
SARQKIEAF
>TRBJ1-1|-|TRBV5-1
ASSLVGLGGTEAF
>TRBJ2-7|-|TRBV20-1
SARDQGGSTYEQY